The clone carrying this T cell receptor beta chain occurred a few times. Its specificity is unknown. Investigators performed immunoSEQ version v3.0 at survey level. TCRdb's table, derived via immunoSEQ multiplex PCR, lists solely in-frame clones and lacks some. Of some 31,000 clones in the sample, more than 60% were seen once. These data come from a study of long-term antiretroviral therapy in people with HIV. Study conclusions and caveats: Controls had broader CDR3 length ranges than HIV repertoires did. Information on adherence, resistance and therapy changes was unavailable.

The CDR3 sequence is 15 residues long. Trimming pared 1 base from V and 4 bases from J, leaving 13 bases between. The germline V gene has CDR1 SEHNR and CDR2 FQNEAQ (reference sequence). This clonotype was obtained from a woman aged 45-59 years with HIV. The chain uses TRBV7-9 and TRBJ1-2, with D tentatively TRBD1 (5 bases). The sequencing here drew on unsorted PBMCs, taken 3.1 years after starting antiretroviral therapy. CDR3 in DNA: TGTGCCAGCAGCTTAGGGTCCAGGGTATTCTATGGCTACACCTTC. Protein product: CASSLGSRVFYGYTF. Full variable domain (remainder filled in from reference TRBV7-9 and TRBJ1-2): DTGVSQNPRHKITKRGQNVTFRCDPISEHNRLYWYRQTLGQGPEFLTYFQNEAQLEKSRLLSDRFSAERPKGSFSTLEIQRTEQGDSAMYLCASSLGSRVFYGYTFGSGTRLTVV.